This T cell receptor beta chain was recorded in a study of CD8+ T cells in alopecia areata (dated by TCRdb to between 2018 and 2020). As for the study more broadly: The treated patients, all with moderate-to-severe alopecia areata, were enrolled in an open-label pilot trial of oral tofacitinib given at 5 to 10 mg twice daily. Patients stayed on tofacitinib for 6 to 18 months and then had 6 months of follow-up off drug so that delayed response and recurrence could be assessed. On the human side, TCRbeta sequencing was run on scalp tissue and on sorted CD4+ and CD8+ peripheral blood T cells from healthy controls and from alopecia areata patients with either patchy or totalis/universalis disease. The RNA source kit depended on sample type: the PAXgene miRNA kit for fixed scalp, the miRNeasy kit for PBMCs, and the RNeasy kit for mouse skin. Amplification of TCRbeta CDR3 regions was done by immunoSEQ multiplex PCR using 35 Vbeta forward primers and 13 Jbeta reverse primers. In treated patients, disease severity was measured using the SALT score, which gives the percentage of scalp surface area affected. Scalp clonality was compared across normal scalp (n=4), patchy alopecia areata scalp (n=8), and alopecia totalis/universalis scalp (n=8). Patients on tofacitinib were biopsied at baseline and after 4 and 24 weeks of treatment, and several of the patients also had a later scalp biopsy. High-throughput TCRbeta sequencing was used to examine T cell clonal expansion in alopecia areata in both the C3H/HeJ mouse model and human patients.

The treatment or condition label on this specimen signifies: oral pan-JAK inhibitor, 5-10 mg twice daily. Lesional scalp punch biopsies and peripheral blood were collected from alopecia areata patients. After PBMCs were isolated by density centrifugation and stained for CD3, CD4 and CD8, a FACSAria was used to sort CD4+ and CD8+ T cells. V gives up 0 bases and J gives up 0 bases, and the segment between their germline ends measures 6 bases. The germline V gene encodes CDR1 SGDLS and CDR2 YYNGEE. The CDR3 goes from the cysteine to the phenylalanine over 14 residues. Just CDR3 DNA is preserved here, 42 bases in frame from base 1. Paper-wide results and their limitations: Many expanded lesional clones were found to persist in scalp and blood during tofacitinib treatment, and relapse after treatment cessation may be partly explained by this persistence. Unlike mouse skin, where gammadelta T cells dominate, normal human skin contains resident alphabeta T cells that get sequenced too, which complicates analysis of the scalp TCR repertoire. With tofacitinib, both scalp clonality and the number of expanded CD8+ clones among the top 100 scalp clones went down significantly. TCR sequences shared between patients were less clear than in mice, possibly partly because of HLA diversity in the patient population. Because the treated cohort was small and had only one nonresponder, larger studies are needed to examine links between baseline CD8+ expansion and response. Compared with normal scalp, lesional scalp had higher clonality and more expanded CD8+ clones, particularly in alopecia totalis/universalis, a pattern that suggests antigenic drive.

To prepare the library, the immunoSEQ multiplex PCR assay was applied. RNA was extracted from all samples and reverse transcribed into cDNA as template for TCR sequencing. SuperScript III was used for first-strand cDNA synthesis, primed with a 2:1 mix of oligo-dT and random hexamers. A synthetic immune receptor repertoire was used to measure amplification bias, and any remaining bias was corrected computationally. Per the source publication's procedure: Raw reads were preprocessed for error removal, and CDR3 was defined according to IMGT conventions as running from the conserved cysteine to phenylalanine. Clonality was computed as 1 minus the Shannon entropy, with the entropy normalized by log2 of the number of productive unique TCRs. Scalp TCRbeta sequences were cross-referenced with sorted blood CD4 and CD8 repertoires so that the CD4 or CD8 identity of scalp clones could be inferred. The immuneACCESS repertoire file appears here via TCRdb, limited to in-frame rearrangements. These files lack a portion of the clones; in checked studies, under half of the deficit traces to unresolved V genes, and the cause of the others is not known. That table furnishes V, J and clone size, whereas the DNA furnished D and trimming. Present in this sample are under 300,000 clones, 45% to 70% of which were seen just once. The ten largest clones represent around 0.92% of the sample.

This clone appeared a few times. The target of this receptor is not known. Per-nucleotide qualities are absent, and no much larger clonotype sits a single base away. The receptor's source is a human donor with alopecia areata. Sequencing used CD4+ T cells sorted from blood, obtained around week 54, from a patient treated with tofacitinib. The rearrangement combines TRBV9 with TRBJ1-1, with a tentative D gene TRBD1 over 5 matching bases. The nucleotide sequence is given as TGTGCCAGCAGCGTAGGACAGTTGAACACTGAAGCTTTCTTT. Translated, it gives CASSVGQLNTEAFF.